This T cell receptor beta chain was found in a study of blood T cell repertoires in COVID-19. Study context: PBMCs, B-cell-depleted T cells, or T cells provided the cDNA or gDNA that made up the material.

Produced via immunoSEQ multiplex PCR; TCRdb's table is partial and in-frame only. The sample carries 250,000 to 300,000 clones, 70% to 90% recorded once. Participants spanned ages about 18 to 90 years and resided in about two dozen US areas. The study counted Cohort 3 donors as recovered given two negative PCRs, clearance, or symptom resolution. The receptor comes from a woman between 50 and 59 years old who had recovered from COVID-19. The sequencing sample was made of PBMCs or T cells enriched from blood (not recorded which).

CDR3 nucleotides: TGTGCCACTGAAGCCGGGACATTTCATTACTCTGGGGCCAACGTCCTGACTTTC. Translating it yields CATEAGTFHYSGANVLTF. The chain links TRBV7-9 to TRBJ2-6; the D gene is possibly TRBD1 (6 bases). The CDR3 is 18 residues long. Germline CDR1 is SEHNR and CDR2 is FQNEAQ (reference sequence). Trimming removed 10 bases at V and 0 bases at J, with 22 bases between.